What follows are 27 T cell receptor beta chains derived from one specimen sequenced in a study of preoperative IRX-2 immunotherapy in early breast cancer. Profiled with immunoSEQ multiplex PCR; TCRdb holds only in-frame clones, not every one. The sample lists about 13,000 clones, more than 75% occurring once. Treatment given: preoperative locoregional IRX-2 cytokine immunotherapy. This sample was obtained from a patient treated with IRX-2 immunotherapy. The receptors derive from a human donor with breast cancer.

The chain is built from TRBV6-1 and TRBJ2-3, with TRBD2 matching 8 bases. V shed 7 bases and J 7 bases; nucleotides not matched to a gene: 13. CDR3 length: 15 amino acids. CDR1 is MNHNS, CDR2 SASEGT, per germline. CDR3 protein: CASTSGGRVSNTQYF. The CDR3 DNA reads as TGTGCCAGCACTTCGGGGGGGCGTGTTTCAAATACGCAGTATTTT.

V is TRBV7-3 and J is TRBJ1-2; no clear D gene. This CDR3 has 13 amino acids. Germline lookup yields CDR1 SGHTA and CDR2 FQGTGA. Trimming stripped 8 bases from V and 6 bases from J, with 16 bases between. The CDR3 reads CASGREGIDGYTF. CDR3 in DNA: TGTGCCAGCGGCCGCGAGGGAATTGATGGCTACACCTTC.

This chain uses TRBV2 with TRBJ2-7, with D perhaps given as TRBD1 or TRBD2 (5 bases each). Trimming left V 4 bases short and J 7 bases short, with 17 bases between. Germline CDR1 and CDR2: SNHLY and FYNNEI. The CDR3 sequence is 14 residues long. Written as DNA, the CDR3 is TGTGCCAGCAGTGTGGGGGAACCCTGGACAGAGCAGTACGTC. Translated, it gives CASSVGEPWTEQYV.

This chain's CDR3 is CASAGGNNQPQHF. CDR3 coding DNA: TGTGCCAGTGCTGGAGGGAACAATCAGCCCCAGCATTTT. The rearrangement joins TRBV19 to TRBJ1-5; D not resolved. In germline, CDR1 is LNHDA, CDR2 SQIVND (reference sequence). This CDR3 is 13 amino acids long. V was cut by 8 bases and J by 3 bases, with 11 bases left in between.

Worth noting for this clone: The DNA is omitted, as the CDR3 cannot be located on it reliably, and the CDR3 follows TCRdb's listing. This chain connects TRBV9 to TRBJ2-3; TRBD2, the table's D call, lacks a check against the DNA. The germline V gene has CDR1 SGDLS and CDR2 YYNGEE. From its first to its last residue, the CDR3 has 14 amino acids. The CDR3 protein is CASSVAVAGGSPYF.

The rearrangement uses TRBV19 and TRBJ2-7, with 9 bases identical to TRBD1. The ends lost 0 bases at V and 6 bases at J; junction bases unmatched: 3. The CDR3 is made up of 14 amino acids. The germline gives CDR1 LNHDA, CDR2 SQIVND (reference sequence). The CDR3 sequence is CASSIERTGVEQYV. CDR3 coding DNA: TGTGCCAGTAGTATAGAACGGACAGGGGTCGAGCAGTACGTC.

This clone was picked up one time. The CDR3 spells CATSRVGDRGYNEQFF. Here the CDR3 DNA reads TGTGCCACCAGCAGAGTGGGGGACAGGGGGTACAATGAGCAGTTCTTC. The V gene is TRBV15, the J gene TRBJ2-1, with TRBD1 matching over 11 bases. The trim removed 1 base at V and 4 bases at J, leaving 3 bases unmatched. CDR3 length equals 16 residues. Germline lookup yields CDR1 LNHNV and CDR2 YYDKDF (reference sequence).

The chain links TRBV10-1 to TRBJ2-7; the D call may be TRBD1 or TRBD2 (5 bases each). Trimming shortened V by 0 bases and J by 5 bases, and 11 bases separated the two germline ends. This CDR3 spans 14 amino acids. The V gene's germline CDR1 is WNHNN and CDR2 SYGVQD (reference sequence). CDR3 sequence reads: CASSESGGKNEQYF. The CDR3 DNA follows: TGCGCCAGCAGTGAGTCTGGGGGAAAAAACGAGCAGTACTTC.

The chain combines TRBV29-1 with TRBJ1-5; D is possibly TRBD1 (6 bases). V was trimmed by 6 bases and J by 7 bases, leaving 16 bases between them. The CDR3 contains 13 residues. The germline V gene encodes CDR1 SQVTM and CDR2 ANQGSEA. The chain's CDR3 is CSVSQGKGQPQHF. CDR3 coding DNA: TGCAGCGTCTCGCAGGGGAAGGGGCAGCCCCAGCATTTT.

The chain joins TRBV30 to TRBJ1-1; no clear D. The V end lost 3 bases, the J end lost 0 bases, and 11 bases lay between the germline ends. CDR3 length: 14 amino acids. Per germline, CDR1 GTSNPN and CDR2 SVGIG (reference sequence). CDR3 bases: TGTGCCTGGAGACTCGAAAGGGTGAACACTGAAGCTTTCTTT. It codes for CAWRLERVNTEAFF.

The rearrangement links TRBV11-2 to TRBJ1-3; D call uncertain. This CDR3 contains 14 residues. V lost 1 base, J lost 8 bases, and 12 bases lay in between. Per germline, CDR1 SGHAT and CDR2 FQNNGV. The CDR3 DNA sequence: TGTGCCAGCAGCTTAGCCCTCATTGGGCACACCATATATTTT. Translated, it gives CASSLALIGHTIYF.

The J gene is TRBJ1-1, the V gene TRBV28; 9 bases line up with TRBD1. J was trimmed by 5 bases and V by 7 bases; bases with no gene match: 14. Germline CDR1 is MDHEN and CDR2 is SYDVKM. This CDR3 spans 16 amino acids. CDR3 loop: CASTPPTGGVVTEAFF. CDR3 sequence (DNA): TGTGCCAGCACCCCCCCGACAGGGGGAGTGGTAACTGAAGCTTTCTTT.

The gene calls are TRBV5-1 and TRBJ2-6, with D tentatively TRBD1 (6 bases). The CDR3 covers 16 residues. V lost 4 bases to trimming and J lost 0 bases, with 11 bases between them. Germline V gives CDR1 SGHRS, CDR2 YFSETQ. The DNA for the CDR3 is TGCGCCAGCAGCCCAGGGGTTTTCTCTGGGGCCAACGTCCTGACTTTC. Translated, it gives CASSPGVFSGANVLTF.

The chain uses TRBV28 and TRBJ1-4; 8 nucleotides line up with TRBD1. V shed 3 bases and J 7 bases; nucleotides not matched to a gene: 10. This CDR3 is 16 amino acids long. Germline CDR1 reads MDHEN; CDR2 reads SYDVKM. The CDR3 sequence: CASSLLQGAVGEKLFF. The DNA for the CDR3 is TGTGCCAGCAGTTTGCTCCAGGGGGCTGTGGGTGAAAAACTGTTTTTT. The variable domain in full, completed from reference TRBV28 and TRBJ1-4, reads DVKVTQSSRYLVKRTGEKVFLECVQDMDHENMFWYRQDPGLGLRLIYFSYDVKMKEKGDIPEGYSVSREKKERFSLILESASTNQTSMYLCASSLLQGAVGEKLFFGSGTQLSVL.

The chain is built from TRBV6-1 and TRBJ2-4; D is perhaps TRBD1 (5 bases). Germline CDR1 reads MNHNS; CDR2 reads SASEGT. V was trimmed by 2 bases and J by 1 base, leaving 15 bases between them. The CDR3 is 17 residues long. CDR3 nucleotides: TGTGCCAGCAGTGAATTTCGTGGGGCACTGGCCAAAAACATTCAGTACTTC. This encodes CASSEFRGALAKNIQYF.

The genes are TRBV5-4 and TRBJ2-1, with D possibly being TRBD1 (6 bases). From germline, CDR1 is SGHNT and CDR2 YYREEE (reference sequence). Trimming left V 2 bases short and J 0 bases short, with 15 bases between. CDR3 length equals 17 residues. CDR3 region: CASSLKRQVYSYNEQFF. CDR3 nucleotide sequence: TGTGCCAGCAGCTTAAAAAGACAGGTTTACTCCTACAATGAGCAGTTCTTC.

The chain has TRBV5-1 and TRBJ1-4, with a possible D match to TRBD1 (5 bases). CDR3 length: 15 residues. Germline lookup yields CDR1 SGHRS and CDR2 YFSETQ. The V gene lost 4 bases and the J gene lost 3 bases, with 13 bases spanning the gap. The CDR3 coding sequence is TGCGCCAGCAGCCCCCTCGGGGGACCTAATGAAAAACTGTTTTTT. Translation gives CASSPLGGPNEKLFF.

The rearrangement uses TRBV6-6 and TRBJ2-5, with unresolved D. Germline CDR1 is MNHNY and CDR2 is SVGAGI (reference sequence). The CDR3 spans 13 residues. Trimming stripped 2 bases from V and 0 bases from J, with 4 bases between. DNA of the CDR3: TGTGCCAGCAGTTACGGGCACCAAGAGACCCAGTACTTC. It codes for CASSYGHQETQYF.

The chain uses TRBV18 and TRBJ2-5, with 9 bases matching TRBD1. CDR1 is KGHSH and CDR2 is LQKENI in the germline V gene. CDR3 length: 15 amino acids. The junction had 2 bases not matched to a gene; V was cut back by 1 base and J by 2 bases. This CDR3 reads CASSPQGQGQETQYF. The DNA for the CDR3 is TGTGCCAGCTCACCACAGGGACAGGGTCAAGAGACCCAGTACTTC.

The gene calls are TRBV19 and TRBJ2-7; a weak D match, TRBD2 (6 bases). CDR3 length: 15 residues. Germline values: CDR1 LNHDA, CDR2 SQIVND (reference sequence). V lost 6 bases to trimming and J lost 4 bases, with 19 bases between them. The CDR3 is CASSAGPSYAYEQYF. For the CDR3, the DNA is TGTGCCAGTAGCGCGGGACCGTCCTATGCTTACGAGCAGTACTTC.

The CDR3 bases are TGTGCCAGCAGCCTCAACGGGGGTGGCTACACCTTC. It translates to CASSLNGGGYTF. V and J are TRBV5-4 and TRBJ1-2, with TRBD1 as a possible D gene (5 bases). The CDR3 is 12 amino acids. Trimming cost V 4 bases and J 7 bases, with 11 bases left between them. Germline CDR1 SGHNT, CDR2 YYREEE (reference sequence).

This chain joins TRBV12-5 and TRBJ1-1; D is perhaps TRBD1 (6 bases). The CDR3 spans 11 residues. Germline assignment: CDR1 LGHNT and CDR2 FRNRAP. V was pared by 11 bases and J by 8 bases, with 15 bases between. In DNA, the CDR3 is TGTGCTCCCAAGACAGGCCGCGAAGCTTTCTTT. Translated, it gives CAPKTGREAFF.

This clone has more than one count but fewer than ten. The chain joins TRBV7-2 to TRBJ1-3; TRBD1 is a possible D gene (5 bases). The CDR3 runs 14 residues. The V end lost 4 bases, the J end lost 10 bases, and 17 bases lay between the germline ends. CDR1 and CDR2 from the germline V gene are SGHTA and FQGNSA. CDR3 sequence: CASSSTGFGRTIYF. Here the CDR3 DNA reads TGTGCCAGCAGCTCCACAGGCTTTGGTCGAACCATATATTTT.

V gene TRBV30 combines with J gene TRBJ1-6; D might be TRBD1 (5 bases). V lost 7 bases, J lost 8 bases, and 18 bases lay in between. The CDR3 consists of 14 residues. Germline-derived CDR1 and CDR2 are GTSNPN and SVGIG (reference sequence). CDR3 sequence reads: CASSSGTMDSPLHF. CDR3 in DNA: TGTGCCTCTTCGAGCGGGACCATGGATTCACCCCTCCACTTT.

The chain couples TRBV30 to TRBJ1-1, with D perhaps TRBD1 (6 bases). From germline, CDR1 is GTSNPN and CDR2 SVGIG (reference sequence). V lost 4 bases to trimming and J lost 1 base, with 7 bases between them. The CDR3 sequence is 12 residues long. This chain's CDR3 is CAWTQGNTEAFF. CDR3 sequence (DNA): TGTGCCTGGACACAGGGGAACACTGAAGCTTTCTTT.

The J gene is TRBJ1-6, the V gene TRBV5-1; 10 bases agree with TRBD1. The germline V gene has CDR1 SGHRS and CDR2 YFSETQ. The J segment lost 9 bases and the V segment lost 0 bases, leaving 9 bases of the junction unmatched. This CDR3 has 17 amino acids. The CDR3 DNA is TGCGCCAGCAGCTTGGCCGGGACAGGGGTGGGGGGTTCACCCCTCCACTTT. It yields the protein CASSLAGTGVGGSPLHF.

The V call is TRBV27, the J call TRBJ2-1; TRBD1 matches 7 bases. This CDR3 has 13 residues. The ends lost 2 bases at V and 9 bases at J; junction bases unmatched: 4. Germline V CDR1 and CDR2: MNHEY, SMNVEV (reference sequence). The DNA of the CDR3 is TGTGCCAGCAGTTTAGAGGGGGCTTTTGAGCAGTTCTTC. This translates into CASSLEGAFEQFF.